Below are 15 T cell receptor beta chains sequenced from a single sample in a study of identical twins. TCRdb re-called the 5' RACE reads with MiXCR, one entry per CDR3 protein. The sample carries 650,000 to 800,000 distinct CDR3 sequences, around 8.3% recorded once. These data were also filed under a second study, of yellow fever vaccine responses in identical twins.

Input material: PBMCs. The receptors come from a woman aged 18-30 years in good health.

This clonotype turned up a few times. V is TRBV7-9 and J is TRBJ1-4; the D is unclear. Trimming pared 4 bases from V and 0 bases from J, leaving 6 bases between. The CDR3 has 14 residues. Germline-derived CDR1 and CDR2 are SEHNR and FQNEAQ (reference sequence). This chain's CDR3 is CASSWVATNEKLFF. CDR3 nucleotide sequence: TGTGCCAGCAGCTGGGTTGCAACTAATGAAAAACTGTTTTTT.

This clonotype was recorded at least ten times. The chain has TRBV25-1 and TRBJ1-6; D unresolved. Germline V gives CDR1 MGHDK, CDR2 SYGVNS. Trimming pared 3 bases from V and 7 bases from J, leaving 13 bases between. The CDR3 length is 15 residues. The DNA of the CDR3 is TGTGCCAGCAGTGACCCCTACACAGTGAATTCACCCCTCCACTTT. Protein product: CASSDPYTVNSPLHF.

The genes are TRBV10-3 and TRBJ2-1, with unresolved D. V lost 5 bases and J lost 9, with 20 bases in between. Germline V gene lookup returns CDR1 ENHRY and CDR2 SYGVKD. The CDR3 sequence is 15 residues long. The chain's CDR3 is CAISLSETKVGEQFF. CDR3 in DNA: TGTGCCATCAGTCTTTCGGAAACTAAGGTGGGTGAGCAGTTCTTC.

This clonotype has ten or more counts. The chain carries TRBV3-1 and TRBJ2-5, with 7 bases matching TRBD1. Looked up from germline, CDR1 is LGHDT and CDR2 is YNNKEL (reference sequence). The CDR3 has 13 amino acids. J was trimmed by 7 bases and V by 4 bases; bases with no gene match: 6. The CDR3 spells CASSPGTVTTQYF. The DNA for the CDR3 is TGTGCCAGCAGCCCTGGGACAGTCACGACCCAGTACTTC.

The chain carries TRBV7-2 and TRBJ2-7; 9 bases are shared with TRBD1. Germline values: CDR1 SGHTA, CDR2 FQGNSA. The CDR3 is made up of 15 amino acids. The ends lost 4 bases at V and 4 bases at J; junction bases unmatched: 8. DNA of the CDR3: TGTGCCAGCAGCTCTCGGACAGGGGAGATTTACGAGCAGTACTTC. As protein: CASSSRTGEIYEQYF. Variable domain in full (rest from reference TRBV7-2 and TRBJ2-7): GAGVSQSPSNKVTEKGKDVELRCDPISGHTALYWYRQSLGQGLEFLIYFQGNSAPDKSGLPSDRFSAERTGGSVSTLTIQRTQQEDSAVYLCASSSRTGEIYEQYFGPGTRLTVT.

CDR3: CATSGTSGRRETQYF. CDR3 in DNA: TGTGCCACCAGTGGTACTAGCGGGAGAAGAGAGACCCAGTACTTC. The V and J genes are TRBV24-1 and TRBJ2-5; 11 positions match TRBD2. Germline CDR1 is KGHDR and CDR2 is SFDVKD. The CDR3 length is 15 residues. J lost 4 bases, V lost 5 bases, and 5 bases had no gene match.

This clonotype was seen many times. Written as DNA, the CDR3 is TGTGCCAGCAGAGCTAGCGGAGGGGGGTACACAGATACGCAGTATTTT. Its protein is CASRASGGGYTDTQYF. This chain uses TRBV12-3 or TRBV12-4 with TRBJ2-3, with D tentatively TRBD2 (7 bases). CDR3 length equals 16 residues. V was cut by 6 bases and J by 2 bases, with 18 bases left in between.

V usage is TRBV9 and J usage is TRBJ2-7; D is undetermined. The V gene's germline CDR1 is SGDLS and CDR2 YYNGEE. Trimming left V 3 bases short and J 3 bases short, with 25 bases between. CDR3 length: 18 residues. Here the CDR3 DNA reads TGTGCCAGCAGCGCCCATCCCGGGCAGCAACTCGAGGACTACGAGCAGTACTTC. It encodes CASSAHPGQQLEDYEQYF.

This clonotype appeared many times. The CDR3 reads CASSVGHTPNEQFF. The CDR3 DNA follows: TGCGCCAGCAGCGTGGGACATACGCCCAATGAGCAGTTCTTC. The chain recombines TRBV5-1 with TRBJ2-1; weak D call: TRBD1 (6 bases). Trimming took 4 bases from V and 6 from J, leaving 14 bases between them. This CDR3 is built from 14 residues. Germline V CDR1 and CDR2: SGHRS, YFSETQ.

The chain has TRBV11-2 and TRBJ2-5; perhaps TRBD2 as D (6 bases). The CDR3 is made up of 15 amino acids. Trimming took 1 base from V and 4 from J, leaving 13 bases between them. Germline lookup yields CDR1 SGHAT and CDR2 FQNNGV. This chain's CDR3 is CASSLGSGVAETQYF. CDR3 nucleotide sequence: TGTGCCAGCAGCTTAGGCTCGGGAGTGGCAGAGACCCAGTACTTC.

This clonotype appeared many times. The genes are TRBV4-3 and TRBJ2-2, with 13 bases lining up with TRBD2. V was pared by 0 bases and J by 7 bases, with 5 bases of the junction left unmatched. This CDR3 has 17 residues. The germline V gene encodes CDR1 LGHNA and CDR2 YSLEER. DNA for the CDR3: TGCGCCAGCAGCCAAGAACTAGCGGGAGGGCCAGGCGGGGAGCTGTTTTTT. It encodes CASSQELAGGPGGELFF.

In this sample, this clonotype turned up a few times. The chain joins TRBV12-3 or TRBV12-4 to TRBJ2-1; D possibly uses TRBD1 or TRBD2 (5 bases each). The CDR3 is made up of 14 amino acids. V lost 5 bases, J lost 9 bases, and 17 bases lay in between. As DNA, the CDR3 is TGTGCCAGCAGTCCAGGGAGTACAACAGGTGAGCAGTTCTTC. As protein: CASSPGSTTGEQFF.

This clonotype was found a few times. The chain employs TRBV27 and TRBJ2-5; 9 bases line up with TRBD1. J gave up 5 bases and V 8 bases, and 9 bases lay outside the gene matches. Germline V lookup: CDR1 MNHEY, CDR2 SMNVEV (reference sequence). The CDR3 runs to 14 residues. CDR3 in DNA: TGTGCCAGCTCCACAACAGGGGGCTGGGAGACCCAGTACTTC. It yields the protein CASSTTGGWETQYF.

This clonotype was picked up many times. This sequence joins TRBV7-2 and TRBJ2-1, with D uncertain. Trimming shortened V by 3 bases and J by 8 bases, and 11 bases separated the two germline ends. There are 13 residues in the CDR3. CDR1 is SGHTA and CDR2 is FQGNSA in the germline V gene. CDR3 protein: CASSFGRQYEQFF. The CDR3 DNA follows: TGTGCCAGCAGCTTCGGACGGCAGTATGAGCAGTTCTTC.

This clonotype was recorded many times. This rearrangement joins TRBV7-2 to TRBJ2-5, with D uncertain. CDR3 length: 11 residues. With 2 bases removed from V and 6 bases from J, the gap between germline ends came to 4 bases. CDR1 and CDR2 from the germline V gene are SGHTA and FQGNSA. The CDR3 DNA sequence: TGTGCCAGCAGCTTAATGCAGACCCAGTACTTC. Residues: CASSLMQTQYF.